The rows below give T cell receptor beta chains drawn from one sample of a study of cytomegalovirus exposure and HLA in healthy donors. Sequenced by immunoSEQ multiplex PCR; TCRdb stores in-frame clones only, minus some. The table includes roughly 90,000 clones, 60% to 85% detected once. Material for sequencing was PBMCs. Every receptor here comes from a woman aged 40 to 50 in good health and CMV-seropositive. Both conserved end residues are part of each CDR3. A D gene is named only where the DNA matches it firmly. Some rows have no size entry. The others give once, few or many, or a class for an expanded clone.

TGTGCCAGCAGTTCCGGACAGGTCCCCTCGGAGCAGTTCTTC	CASSSGQVPSEQFF	TRBD1	TRBJ2-1	few	TRBV6-6
TGTGCCAGTAGTATTGGTCAGGGGTTCGAAAAACTGTTTTTT	CASSIGQGFEKLFF	.	TRBJ1-4	.	TRBV19
TGTGCCAGCAGCTTAGAGGGATCCGGACTAGCGGGAGATACGCAGTATTTT	CASSLEGSGLAGDTQYF	TRBD2	TRBJ2-3	.	TRBV7-8
TGTGCCAGCAGCCCGTTTGGGCTTGGGTATTCCACCGGGGAGCTGTTTTTT	CASSPFGLGYSTGELFF	.	TRBJ2-2	.	TRBV5-6
TGTGCCAGCAGCCCTCGGACTAGCGGAGGCAATGAGCAGTTCTTC	CASSPRTSGGNEQFF	TRBD2	TRBJ2-1	.	TRBV9
TGTGCCAGCAGGCACGAGGGACTAGCGGGAAGTGAGCAGTTCTTC	CASRHEGLAGSEQFF	TRBD2	TRBJ2-1	.	TRBV14
TGTGCCAGCAGTCCGAGGGACAGGGGGCGCAGTGGCTACACCTTC	CASSPRDRGRSGYTF	TRBD1	TRBJ1-2	.	TRBV28
TGTGCCAGCAGCTTTGTTGTAACAGGGCAGGGCAATCAGCCCCAGCATTTT	CASSFVVTGQGNQPQHF	.	TRBJ1-5	.	TRBV11-3
TGTGCCAGTAGCGACAGTTCTCTCTATGGCTACACCTTC	CASSDSSLYGYTF	.	TRBJ1-2	.	TRBV19
TGCGCCAGCAGCTTGGCGGGACTAGCGGGAGGACCATCCTACGAGCAGTACTTC	CASSLAGLAGGPSYEQYF	TRBD2	TRBJ2-7	.	TRBV5-1
TGTGCCAGCTCTCGGAGCGGTGAAAAACTGTTTTTT	CASSRSGEKLFF	.	TRBJ1-4	few	TRBV18
TGCGCCAGCAGCCAGGGCGACAGGGTAGCTTACAATGAGCAGTTCTTC	CASSQGDRVAYNEQFF	TRBD1	TRBJ2-1	.	TRBV4-3
TGCGCCAGCAGCCAAGATCCCGCGGGAGGGCCCAAAAACATTCAGTACTTC	CASSQDPAGGPKNIQYF	TRBD2	TRBJ2-4	few	TRBV4-3
TGTGCCAGCAGCCTCTCTGGGGCCAACGTCCTGACTTTC	CASSLSGANVLTF	.	TRBJ2-6	.	TRBV28
TGTGCCAGTAGTCCGCCTTACCGTAGCGGGAGAAGGGGAGAGACCCAGTACTTC	CASSPPYRSGRRGETQYF	TRBD2	TRBJ2-5	.	TRBV19
TGTGCCTGGATCCAGGATTTCTCTGGAAACACCATATATTTT	CAWIQDFSGNTIYF	.	TRBJ1-3	.	TRBV30
TGTGCCAGTAGCTCGGGACAGGGGGAATACGAGCAGTACTTC	CASSSGQGEYEQYF	TRBD1	TRBJ2-7	.	TRBV19
TGTGCCAGCTCGCGAGGGGGGGCCCTTAGGCCCCAGCATTTT	CASSRGGALRPQHF	.	TRBJ1-5	.	TRBV7-9
TGTGCCAGAGACGAGCGACAGGGGGGGTGGGATGAAAAACTGTTTTTT	CARDERQGGWDEKLFF	TRBD1	TRBJ1-4	.	TRBV19
TGTGCCAGCAGCACCGACCCCCGCGACAGGGTTCGCACAGATACGCAGTATTTT	CASSTDPRDRVRTDTQYF	TRBD1	TRBJ2-3	.	TRBV11-2
TGCAGCGTGGGACAGGGTGGAGAAAAACTGTTTTTT	CSVGQGGEKLFF	TRBD1	TRBJ1-4	.	TRBV29-1
TGTGCCAGCAGTCCGGGACTGGAAAACTCAGAGACCCAGTACTTC	CASSPGLENSETQYF	.	TRBJ2-5	once	TRBV6-5
TGTGCCAGCACCTCAGGACCCACGGGAGGAGATACGCAGTATTTT	CASTSGPTGGDTQYF	TRBD2	TRBJ2-3	.	TRBV7-9
TGTGCCAGCAGAAAGGAGGTGTCAGCGGGAGGGCCAGGAACGGTCGAGCAGTACTTC	CASRKEVSAGGPGTVEQYF	TRBD2	TRBJ2-7	.	TRBV4-2
TGTGCCAGCAGCCAAAGACGGCGGGAGAAAACAGATACGCAGTATTTT	CASSQRRREKTDTQYF	TRBD2	TRBJ2-3	few	TRBV14
TGTGCCAGTAGTATCGCCGGGACGGCCGGGGGCGAGCAGTACTTC	CASSIAGTAGGEQYF	.	TRBJ2-7	.	TRBV19
TGTGCCAGTAAGTCGGGACTAGCGGACCTCTCGCAGTATTTT	CASKSGLADLSQYF	TRBD2	TRBJ2-3	.	TRBV19
TGTGCCAGCAGCTTCAGAGCGGGAGTATTAAACAATGAGCAGCTCTTC	CASSFRAGVLNNEQLF	TRBD2	TRBJ2-1	.	TRBV7-3
TGTGCCAGCAGTCTCGGGACAGGGCGAGGTAGGTACACAGATACGCAGTATTTT	CASSLGTGRGRYTDTQYF	TRBD1	TRBJ2-3	.	TRBV28
TGTGCCAGCAGCGGGGGGATCGGTGAAAAACTGTTTTTT	CASSGGIGEKLFF	.	TRBJ1-4	.	TRBV11-3
TGTGCCAGCAGCGGCAGCGAGCGGGAGACCCAGGGGACCCAGTACTTC	CASSGSERETQGTQYF	TRBD2	TRBJ2-5	.	TRBV7-3
TGTGCCAGCTTCGGGACTAGCGGGAGGGCTTACGAGCAGTACTTC	CASFGTSGRAYEQYF	TRBD2	TRBJ2-7	.	TRBV28
TGTGCCAGTATCGATGGAGGGTCCAGCACTGAAGCTTTCTTT	CASIDGGSSTEAFF	.	TRBJ1-1	.	TRBV19
TGTGCCAGCAGCCCCTCCGGGACAGTCACCTACGAGCAGTACTTC	CASSPSGTVTYEQYF	TRBD1	TRBJ2-7	.	TRBV9
TGTGCCAGCAGCGAATATGTGGGAGGGCCCGTCGACACCGGGGAGCTGTTTTTT	CASSEYVGGPVDTGELFF	TRBD2	TRBJ2-2	once	TRBV9
TGCGCCAGCAGCCTTGCTGGACAGGGAGGAAACACCGGGGAGCTGTTTTTT	CASSLAGQGGNTGELFF	TRBD1	TRBJ2-2	.	TRBV4-1
TGTGCCAGCAGCCAAAGAACGGACAGGGGAAATTCACCCCTCCACTTT	CASSQRTDRGNSPLHF	TRBD1	TRBJ1-6	.	TRBV4-2
TGTGCCAGCAGTTACCCGGGGGGGAGTGGGGAAGATACGCAGTATTTT	CASSYPGGSGEDTQYF	TRBD2	TRBJ2-3	.	TRBV27
TGTGCCAGCAGTTTATTTAGCTCCTACGAGCAGTACTTC	CASSLFSSYEQYF	.	TRBJ2-7	.	TRBV27
TGTGCCAGCAGTCCCGAGGGCCAACGAGAGACCCAGTACTTC	CASSPEGQRETQYF	.	TRBJ2-5	.	TRBV6-6
TGTGCCAGCAGTGGACTTTACAATGAGCAGTTCTTC	CASSGLYNEQFF	.	TRBJ2-1	.	TRBV25-1
TGTGCCAGCAGGCCGGGACTAGCGGGAAGTGAGCAGTTCTTC	CASRPGLAGSEQFF	TRBD2	TRBJ2-1	.	TRBV6-5
TGTGCCAGCAGCCCGGGACTAGCGGGAGGTACTACCTACGAGCAGTACTTC	CASSPGLAGGTTYEQYF	TRBD2	TRBJ2-7	.	TRBV4-2
TGTGCCAGCAGCTTAACAGGGGGAAACTATGGCTACCCCTTC	CASSLTGGNYGYPF	TRBD1	TRBJ1-2	.	TRBV6-5
TGTGCCAGCAACCGGGAGCTAGAAGAGACCCAGTACTTC	CASNRELEETQYF	.	TRBJ2-5	few	TRBV28
TGTGCCAGCAGTGAGGCGGGAGACGGCGGGGAGCTGTTTTTT	CASSEAGDGGELFF	TRBD2	TRBJ2-2	.	TRBV25-1
TGTGCCAGCAGCCGACGGGACAGGGGCACCGGGGAGCTGTTTTTT	CASSRRDRGTGELFF	TRBD1	TRBJ2-2	.	TRBV11-3
TGTGCCAGCAGTATCCGGGACACGTACGCAGATACGCAGTATTTT	CASSIRDTYADTQYF	.	TRBJ2-3	.	TRBV27
TGCGCCAGCAGCCAAGATACCGCGGGCTCTAACTATGGCTACACCTTC	CASSQDTAGSNYGYTF	.	TRBJ1-2	.	TRBV4-3
TGTGCTAGTGTAAAAACGACAGGGTATGGCTACACCTTC	CASVKTTGYGYTF	TRBD1	TRBJ1-2	.	TRBV12-5
TGTGCCAGCAGGACGCCGACTAGCGGGGAGAACACCGGGGAGCTGTTTTTT	CASRTPTSGENTGELFF	TRBD2	TRBJ2-2	few	TRBV28
TGTGCCAGCAGCTTGACAGGGGGCGAGCAGTACTTC	CASSLTGGEQYF	TRBD1	TRBJ2-7	.	TRBV5-6
TGTGCCAGCAGTGGTAGCCCCGACCTATCTACTGATGAGCAGTTCTTC	CASSGSPDLSTDEQFF	.	TRBJ2-1	few	TRBV6-4
TGTGCCAGTAGTCCCTTTGAGCGGACCTCCTACGAGCAGTACTTC	CASSPFERTSYEQYF	.	TRBJ2-7	.	TRBV19
TGTGCCAGCAGTGTCCCGGGCACAGATACGCAGTATTTT	CASSVPGTDTQYF	.	TRBJ2-3	.	TRBV25-1